The entry below gives a single TCR beta chain sequence along with its context. The target antigen is unknown. Germline V gene lookup returns CDR1 MGHDK and CDR2 SYGVNS. The CDR3 covers 14 residues. With 2 bases removed from V and 3 bases from J, the gap between germline ends came to 9 bases. The record originates from a study of T cell responses to AZD1222 COVID-19 vaccine. General observations from the study: Among spike-specific TCRs, nearly half reportedly target unmutated variant regions.

Sequencing used immunoSEQ multiplex PCR; TCRdb keeps in-frame clones, though not all of them. The repertoire holds fewer than 90,000 clones, with 88% as singletons. This clonotype was obtained from an adult who received the AZD1222 COVID-19 vaccine. The rearrangement links TRBV25-1 to TRBJ2-3; D call uncertain. Sequenced here: peripheral blood, sampled 28 days after the second AZD1222 dose. CDR3 loop: CASSEGNGTDTQYF. Here the CDR3 DNA reads TGTGCCAGCAGTGAAGGGAATGGGACAGATACGCAGTATTTT.